This TCR beta chain came from a study of early T cells in non-severe SARS-CoV-2 infection. The library protocol tagged individual cDNA molecules with unique molecular identifiers. TCRdb processed the 5' RACE reads anew with MiXCR; each CDR3 protein has one entry. The sample has about 77,000 distinct CDR3 sequences, 15% to 20% seen once. The CDR3 consists of 15 residues. Germline V gene data show CDR1 as SGHAT and CDR2 as FQNNGV. Between the trimmed V and J ends, which lost 5 bases and 0 bases, there was a span of 10 bases. The chain combines TRBV11-2 with TRBJ2-2, with a tentative D call TRBD1 (5 bases). Sequenced sample: whole blood. This receptor was identified in an adult who was a healthcare worker with PCR-confirmed SARS-CoV-2 infection or an uninfected control (not recorded which). The CDR3 region has the DNA TGTGCCAGCAGCAACGTAGGGGCGAACACCGGGGAGCTGTTTTTT. This gives the protein CASSNVGANTGELFF.